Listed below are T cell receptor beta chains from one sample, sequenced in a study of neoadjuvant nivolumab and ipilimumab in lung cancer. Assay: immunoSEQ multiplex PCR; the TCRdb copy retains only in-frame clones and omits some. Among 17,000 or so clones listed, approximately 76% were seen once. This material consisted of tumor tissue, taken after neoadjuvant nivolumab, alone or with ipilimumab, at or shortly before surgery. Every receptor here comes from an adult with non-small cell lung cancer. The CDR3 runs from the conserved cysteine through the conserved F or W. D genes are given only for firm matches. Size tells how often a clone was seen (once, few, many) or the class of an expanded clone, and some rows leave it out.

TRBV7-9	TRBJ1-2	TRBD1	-	TGTGCCAGCAGCGGCGACAGGGCGGACTATGGCTACACCTTC	CASSGDRADYGYTF
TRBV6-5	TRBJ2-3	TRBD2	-	TGTGCCACACGCGCTGGTAGCGGGAATACGCAGTATTTT	CATRAGSGNTQYF
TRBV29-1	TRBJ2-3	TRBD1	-	TGCAGCGCATCGACAGGGGGGACAGATACGCAGTATTTT	CSASTGGTDTQYF
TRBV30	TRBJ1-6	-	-	TGTGCCTGGAGTGGAACTTATAATTCACCCCTCCACTTT	CAWSGTYNSPLHF
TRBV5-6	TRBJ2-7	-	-	TGTGCCAGCAGCCGGGACTTCGACGTGTACGAGCAGTACTTC	CASSRDFDVYEQYF
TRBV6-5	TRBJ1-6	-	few	TGTGCCAGCAGCCAGGGACCTAATTCACCCCTCCACTTT	CASSQGPNSPLHF
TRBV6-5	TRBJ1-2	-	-	TGTGCCAGCAGTTACTCGAGGGGAGATGGCTACACCTTC	CASSYSRGDGYTF
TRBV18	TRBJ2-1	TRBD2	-	TGTGCCAGCTCACCACGGCTAGCGGGGGGTTCCACCTACAATGAGCAGTTCTTC	CASSPRLAGGSTYNEQFF
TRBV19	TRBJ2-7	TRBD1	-	TGTGCCAGTAGTATGGGGACAGGGGGTACCTACGAGCAGTACTTC	CASSMGTGGTYEQYF
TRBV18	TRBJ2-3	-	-	TGTGCCAGCTCACCCAGACGGGGCCCCACAGATACGCAGTATTTT	CASSPRRGPTDTQYF
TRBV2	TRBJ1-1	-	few	TGTGCCAGCAGTCCAGGTACGAACACTGAAGCTTTCTTT	CASSPGTNTEAFF
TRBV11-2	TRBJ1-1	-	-	TGTGCCAGCAGCCCGCTGGGGGACGGGCGCACTGAAGCTTTCTTT	CASSPLGDGRTEAFF
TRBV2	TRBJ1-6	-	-	TGTGCCAGCACCGGACGGAATAATTCACCCCTCCACTTT	CASTGRNNSPLHF
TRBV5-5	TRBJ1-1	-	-	TGTGCCAGCAGCTTGGGGGGACAAGTGAACACTGAAGCTTTCTTT	CASSLGGQVNTEAFF
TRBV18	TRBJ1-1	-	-	TGTGCCAGCTCACAGGGGTGGGACACTGAAGCTTTCTTT	CASSQGWDTEAFF
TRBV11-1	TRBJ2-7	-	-	TGTGCCAGCAGCTTTATTGGGGGGAGCGAGCAGTACTTC	CASSFIGGSEQYF
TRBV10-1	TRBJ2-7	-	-	TGCGCCAGCAGTGGGGACTGGGGATCCGAGCAGTACTTC	CASSGDWGSEQYF
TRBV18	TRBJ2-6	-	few	TGTGCCAGCTCCACGGGAGCCGGGACAGGGGCCAACGTCCTGACTTTC	CASSTGAGTGANVLTF
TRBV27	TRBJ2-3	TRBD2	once	TGTGCCAGCAGTTCTCTAGCGGGGGATATGTATACGCAGTATTTT	CASSSLAGDMYTQYF
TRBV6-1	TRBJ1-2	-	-	TGTGCCAGCACTGAAAGAGCCGGGACACTAGAAGCCGGCGGCTACACCTTC	CASTERAGTLEAGGYTF
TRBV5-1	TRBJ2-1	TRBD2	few	TGCGCCAGCAGCTTCCGGGGGGGCCGCGATGAGCAGTTCTTC	CASSFRGGRDEQFF
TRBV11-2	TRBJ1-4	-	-	TGTGCCAGCAGCTTCGGGCCGGATGAAAAACTGTTTTTT	CASSFGPDEKLFF
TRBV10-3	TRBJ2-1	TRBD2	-	TGTGCCATCAGTGAGTTGATGGGCGGGGGGGCCCACAATGAGCAGTTCTTC	CAISELMGGGAHNEQFF
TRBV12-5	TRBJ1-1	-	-	TGTGCTAGTGGTTTGGTAAGGGCAGGGGCCGGGGGCACTGAAGCTTTCTTT	CASGLVRAGAGGTEAFF
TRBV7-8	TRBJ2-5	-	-	TGTGCCAGCAGCCTCGAGGGTCCTCGGACCCAGTACTTC	CASSLEGPRTQYF
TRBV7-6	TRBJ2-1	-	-	TGTGCCAGCAGCCCCACCCAGCGGAATGAGCAGTTCTTC	CASSPTQRNEQFF
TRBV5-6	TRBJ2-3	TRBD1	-	TGTGCCAGCAGCTCCCCCCACAGGGGCATTACAGATACGCAGTATTTT	CASSSPHRGITDTQYF
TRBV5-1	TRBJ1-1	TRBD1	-	TGCGCCAGCTCGTCTGGGACAGGGGTTCAGACTGAAGCTTTCTTT	CASSSGTGVQTEAFF
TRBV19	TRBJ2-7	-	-	TGTGCCAGTAGTGCGTTGGACACCTACGAGCAGTACTTC	CASSALDTYEQYF
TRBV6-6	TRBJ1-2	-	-	TGTGCCAGCACTCAACAGGTGGCGGGCAACTATGGCTACACCTTC	CASTQQVAGNYGYTF
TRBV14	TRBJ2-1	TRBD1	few	TGTGCCAGCAGCCAAGCCTTGGGGGACAGGGGGAATGAGCAGTTCTTC	CASSQALGDRGNEQFF
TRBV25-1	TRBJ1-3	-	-	TGTGCCAGCAGTGAAGGGGAGAGCTCTGGAAACACCATATATTTT	CASSEGESSGNTIYF
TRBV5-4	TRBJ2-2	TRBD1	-	TGTGCCAGCAGCTTGGGACAGGGGGACACCGGGGAGCTGTTTTTT	CASSLGQGDTGELFF
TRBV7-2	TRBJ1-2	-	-	TGTGCCAGCAGCCCCGCCGGGGCAGGTGGCTACACCTTC	CASSPAGAGGYTF
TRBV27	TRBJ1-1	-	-	TGTGCCAGCAGTTTATCATGGGGTGGCACTGAAGCTTTCTTT	CASSLSWGGTEAFF
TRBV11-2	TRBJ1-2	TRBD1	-	TGTGCCAGCAGTCCCGTAACCGGGACAGTGATATTCGGCTACACCTTC	CASSPVTGTVIFGYTF
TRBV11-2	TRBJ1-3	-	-	TGTGCCAGCAGCTTAGTGTCGACAACTGGAAACACCATATATTTT	CASSLVSTTGNTIYF
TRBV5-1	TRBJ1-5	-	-	TGCGCCAGCAGCTTAGGGGGGGTCAGCGGTCAGCCCCAGCATTTT	CASSLGGVSGQPQHF
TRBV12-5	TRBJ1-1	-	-	TGTGCTAGTGGTTTGGGGACAGCGACGAACACTGAAGCTTTCTTT	CASGLGTATNTEAFF
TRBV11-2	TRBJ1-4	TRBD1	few	TGTGCCAGCAGCTTATGGGGGACAGGGTTGTATGAAAAACTGTTTTTT	CASSLWGTGLYEKLFF
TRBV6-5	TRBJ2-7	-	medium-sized	TGTGCCAGCAGTTACGCGAGCTCCTACGAGCAGTACTTC	CASSYASSYEQYF
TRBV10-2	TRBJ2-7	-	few	TGCGCCAGCAGTGAGCCGGTCTACCGACCCGCCTACGAGCAGTACTTC	CASSEPVYRPAYEQYF
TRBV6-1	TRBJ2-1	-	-	TGTGCCAGCGCGGAGTATAACCCCTACAATGAGCAGTTCTTC	CASAEYNPYNEQFF
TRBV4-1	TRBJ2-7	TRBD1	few	TGCGCCAGCAGCCAAGGATCAGGGGGCAAACAAGACTACGAGCAGTACTTC	CASSQGSGGKQDYEQYF
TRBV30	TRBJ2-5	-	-	TGTGCCTGGAGTGTCCGCCCCGAGAGGACCCAGTACTTC	CAWSVRPERTQYF
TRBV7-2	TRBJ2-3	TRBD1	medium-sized	TGTGCCAGCAGCCCACAGGGGCCCCAAAGCACAGATACGCAGTATTTT	CASSPQGPQSTDTQYF
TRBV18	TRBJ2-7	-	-	TGTGCCAGCTCACCTCGCCGGGACATCTACGAGCAGTACTTC	CASSPRRDIYEQYF
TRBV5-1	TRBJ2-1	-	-	TGCGCCAGCAGCTTGGCCAATGAGCAGTTCTTC	CASSLANEQFF
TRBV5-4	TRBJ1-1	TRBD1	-	TGTGCCAGCAGCTTACCCGGACAGGGGAACACTGAAGCTTTCTTT	CASSLPGQGNTEAFF
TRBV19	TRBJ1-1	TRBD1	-	TGTGCCAGTAAGAGGCAGGGGGCCGCTGAAGCTTTCTTT	CASKRQGAAEAFF
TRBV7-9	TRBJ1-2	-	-	TGTGCCAGCAGCGAAAATGCTTATGGCTACACCTTC	CASSENAYGYTF
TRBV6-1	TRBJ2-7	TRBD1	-	TGTGCCAGCAGGGGACAGTCCTACGAGCAGTACTTC	CASRGQSYEQYF
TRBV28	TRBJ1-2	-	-	TGTGCCAGCAGTCCGAACCACCAGGGGATCACCTTC	CASSPNHQGITF
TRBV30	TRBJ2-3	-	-	TGTGCCCGGGGTGGGGGAGCCCCAGATACGCAGTATTTT	CARGGGAPDTQYF
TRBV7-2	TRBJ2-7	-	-	TGTGCCAGCAGCTTGGGACTTCTCTCCTACGAGCAGTACTTC	CASSLGLLSYEQYF
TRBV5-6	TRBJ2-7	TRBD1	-	TGTGCCAGCAGTTACCCCGGGACAGCTTCCTACGAGCAGTACTTC	CASSYPGTASYEQYF
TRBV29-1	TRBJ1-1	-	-	TGCAGCGTTGGGTACAGCTATTCAGCTTTCTTT	CSVGYSYSAFF
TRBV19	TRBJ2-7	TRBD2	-	TGTGCCAGTAGTAGCCCGCTAGCGGGGGACTACGAGCAGTACTTC	CASSSPLAGDYEQYF